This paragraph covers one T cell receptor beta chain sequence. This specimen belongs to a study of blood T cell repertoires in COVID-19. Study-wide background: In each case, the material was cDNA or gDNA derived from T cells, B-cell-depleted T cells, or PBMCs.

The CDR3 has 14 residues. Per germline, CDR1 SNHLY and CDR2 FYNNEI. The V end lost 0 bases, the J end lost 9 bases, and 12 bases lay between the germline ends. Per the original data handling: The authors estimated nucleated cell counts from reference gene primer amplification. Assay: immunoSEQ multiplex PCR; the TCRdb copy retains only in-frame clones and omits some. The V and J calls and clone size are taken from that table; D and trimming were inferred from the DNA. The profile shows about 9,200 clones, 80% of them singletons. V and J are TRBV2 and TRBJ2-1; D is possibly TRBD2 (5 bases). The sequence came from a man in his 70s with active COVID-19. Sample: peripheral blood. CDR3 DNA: TGTGCCAGCAGTGAAGCGCTGAGGGCCACTGAGCAGTTCTTC. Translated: CASSEALRATEQFF.